The clone carrying this T cell receptor (beta chain) was found many times. Its specificity is not known. The record originates from a study of Graves' ophthalmopathy and Graves' hyperthyroidism. Amplified material comprised TCR beta CDR3 regions derived from RNA transcripts. The workflow started with a first-round RT-PCR run with HTBI primers and then moved on to a second-round multiplex PCR. One entry per CDR3 protein, called by TCRdb with MiXCR from the multiplex PCR reads. The data hold 300,000 to 400,000 distinct CDR3 sequences, with around a sixth observed a single time. Other autoimmune diseases, uncontrolled infections, pregnancy or lactation led to the exclusion of patients. Fresh peripheral blood, around 9.8 ml, was the PBMC source. Study-level points and caveats: Clonotypes were expanded in thyroid at above 0.001 frequency, and most also appeared in blood. Ophthalmopathy progression prediction by the model yielded a sensitivity of roughly 67% and a specificity of 72.22%.

The CDR3 totals 16 residues. With 4 bases clipped from V and 5 bases from J, the junction kept 13 bases outside the gene matches. Germline CDR1 is SGHRS and CDR2 is YFSETQ. This chain links TRBV5-1 with TRBJ2-7; TRBD1 aligns across 9 bases. This receptor was identified in an adult man with Graves' ophthalmopathy. Material: peripheral blood. The DNA of the CDR3 is TGCGCCAGCAGCCCGGCCCCGGGACAGGGAAAGGACGAGCAGTACTTC. Translation: CASSPAPGQGKDEQYF.